This T cell receptor (beta chain) emerged from a study of T cells in localized non-small cell lung cancer. TCRdb's copy holds only in-frame clones and misses some; the assay was immunoSEQ multiplex PCR. The table has about 77,000 clones, 88% seen once; the top ten hold roughly 19%. Trimming removed 7 bases at V and 7 bases at J, with 16 bases between. Germline lookup yields CDR1 MDHEN and CDR2 SYDVKM. The CDR3 is made up of 14 amino acids. General study results and limits: In uninvolved adjacent lung, T cell clonality reached its highest value, exceeding tumor. Adjacent lung had a median about 60 of the 100 largest tumor clones.

Notes on this clone: Its matching antigen is unknown.

This rearrangement joins TRBV28 to TRBJ1-4; D possibly corresponds to TRBD1 (5 bases). Specimen: peripheral blood, collected before any cancer treatment. The TCR comes from a woman aged 40 to 75 with stage I squamous cell lung carcinoma. This CDR3 reads CASTQWGGAEKLFF. The CDR3 DNA is TGTGCCAGCACTCAGTGGGGAGGGGCTGAAAAACTGTTTTTT.